This entry features one T cell receptor beta chain sequence. Trimming took 1 base from V and 7 from J; bases not matched to a gene: 3. Germline values: CDR1 SNHLY, CDR2 FYNNEI. The CDR3 totals 14 residues. The sample is drawn from a study of blood T cell repertoires in COVID-19. Study-level information: The United States, Italy and Spain were the sources of the acute and convalescent COVID-19 samples. From T cells, B-cell-depleted T cells, or PBMCs came the material, which was cDNA or gDNA.

Generated by immunoSEQ multiplex PCR, the TCRdb table keeps only in-frame clones and is missing some. The sample lists around 210,000 clones, 80% occurring once. The sequencing input was peripheral blood. The rearrangement links TRBV2 to TRBJ1-5; 8 nucleotides agree with TRBD1. The receptor was isolated from a woman in her seventies with acute or convalescent COVID-19. CDR3 DNA: TGTGCCAGCAGTGAAGGGACAGGGAAACAGCCCCAGCATTTT. It encodes CASSEGTGKQPQHF.